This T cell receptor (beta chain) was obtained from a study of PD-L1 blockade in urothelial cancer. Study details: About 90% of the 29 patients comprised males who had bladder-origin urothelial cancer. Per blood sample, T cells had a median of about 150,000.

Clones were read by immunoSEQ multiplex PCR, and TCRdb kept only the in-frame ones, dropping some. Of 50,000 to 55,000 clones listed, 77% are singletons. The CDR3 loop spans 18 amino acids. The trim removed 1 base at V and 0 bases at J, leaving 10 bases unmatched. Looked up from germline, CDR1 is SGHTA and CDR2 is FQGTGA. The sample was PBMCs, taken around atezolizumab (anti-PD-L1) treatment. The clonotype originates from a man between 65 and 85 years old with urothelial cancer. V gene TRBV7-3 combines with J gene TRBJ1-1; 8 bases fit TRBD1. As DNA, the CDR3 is TGTGCCAGCAGCTTAAGGGCCGGGACAGGACGCTTGAACACTGAAGCTTTCTTT. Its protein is CASSLRAGTGRLNTEAFF.